This is a list of T cell receptor beta chains from one sample in a study of regulatory T cells in long-lasting Graves disease. TCRdb passed the multiplex PCR reads through MiXCR, listing each CDR3 protein once. Of approximately 400,000 distinct CDR3 sequences in the sample, less than 25% were seen once. Here the sequenced sample was peripheral blood mononuclear cells (PBMCs), taken when the disease was refractory, from a patient treated with antithyroid drugs. Receptors were obtained from a female donor with Graves disease. Each CDR3 is given with its conserved first and last residue. Fields, in order: J gene, D gene, V gene, clone size, CDR3 DNA, CDR3 protein. D genes are given only for firm matches. Size values are once, few and many counts, or a class for expanded clones, and some rows have none.

TRBJ2-7 - TRBV27 many TGTGCCAGCAGTTTATGGGATCGTACCTACGAGCAGTACTTC CASSLWDRTYEQYF
TRBJ2-7 TRBD1 TRBV3-1 few TGTGCCAGCAGCCGACCGGGACAGGCTCCCTACGAGCAGTACTTC CASSRPGQAPYEQYF
TRBJ1-2 TRBD1 TRBV29-1 - TGCAGCGCCCTGGACAGGGCCAAGGACTATGGCTACACCTTC CSALDRAKDYGYTF
TRBJ1-2 TRBD1 TRBV12-3/TRBV12-4 many TGTGCCAGCAGCTACACAGGGGTTGGTGGCTACACCTTC CASSYTGVGGYTF
TRBJ2-7 TRBD2 TRBV20-1 - TGCAGTGCTTTAGCGGGAGGGTTCATGGGCGAGCAGTACTTC CSALAGGFMGEQYF
TRBJ2-5 - TRBV9 few TGTGCCAGCAGCCCCGGGGGCAGGTTGATCCAAGAGACCCAGCACTTC CASSPGGRLIQETQHF
TRBJ2-7 TRBD1 TRBV5-1 - TGCGCCAGCAGCTTGGATTCGGGACAGGGTTCCTACGAGCAGTACTTC CASSLDSGQGSYEQYF
TRBJ1-5 - TRBV7-9 - TGTGCCAGTCAGGGAACCGACGTCAATCAGCCCCAGCATTTT CASQGTDVNQPQHF
TRBJ2-5 TRBD1 TRBV7-9 - TGTGCCAGCAGCCTCGGGACAGGGGGTCACGAGACCCAGTACTTC CASSLGTGGHETQYF
TRBJ1-2 - TRBV5-4 - TGTGCCAGCAGCTCGAGCTGGTCGAAAGGCTACACCTTC CASSSSWSKGYTF
TRBJ2-2 - TRBV5-1 - TGCGCCAGCAGCTATGGTGCTGGCACGGCCGGGGAGCTGTTTTTT CASSYGAGTAGELFF
TRBJ2-7 TRBD2 TRBV11-2 many TGTGCCAGCAGCCCCCGACTAGCGGACCACTCCTACGAGCAGTACTTC CASSPRLADHSYEQYF